The present entry profiles one TCR beta chain with its context. In its sample, this clonotype was seen many times. Its specific antigen is unknown. Nothing much larger sits one base from this clone, and base qualities are not available. This entry belongs to a study of T cells in Graves' hyperthyroidism and ophthalmopathy (dated by TCRdb to 2018 to 2020). Study-level background: Peripheral blood was sampled at the time of initial diagnosis, prior to any treatment. TCR V-J signatures able to tell the groups apart were searched for in a discovery cohort of approximately 95 patients, of whom roughly 42 had Graves' ophthalmopathy and roughly 58 had stable Graves' hyperthyroidism. Prospective prediction of ophthalmopathy was tested in an independent validation cohort consisting of some 18 hyperthyroidism patients and around 16 patients who later progressed to ophthalmopathy. The 95 to 100 discovery patients were randomly split 7:3 into training and test sets. The study also compared thyroid tissue and blood T-cell repertoires from roughly six Graves' hyperthyroidism patients. After sampling, hyperthyroidism patients received methimazole starting at 30 mg daily, and ophthalmopathy patients received high-dose intravenous methylprednisolone. According to the paper, TCR Vbeta CDR3 sequencing was carried out on over 130 peripheral blood samples, which came from 40 to 45 ophthalmopathy, roughly 75 hyperthyroidism and some 17 progressor patients. Beyond this particular receptor, the publication reports: In cross-validation, a model built on a 13 V-J signature told ophthalmopathy apart from stable hyperthyroidism with over 85% sensitivity and approximately 81% specificity, and in testing the same model reached 80%/75%. No statistical method was used to set the sample size in advance, and investigators knew the group allocation. In validation, the model predicted progression to ophthalmopathy a median of 6.5 months before onset, with over 55% sensitivity and more than 72% specificity. Most expanded thyroid clonotypes (frequency above 0.001) were also detected in blood, suggesting blood repertoires may reflect thyroid immune responses.

In the ophthalmopathy patients, disease was moderately to severely active, with a Clinical Activity Score of 3 or more, a NOSPECS grade of 4 or more, and a duration of less than 3 months. Patients with uncontrolled infections, other autoimmune diseases, pregnancy or lactation were excluded. Clinical symptoms, serum thyroxine and TRAb, thyroid ultrasound, and orbital computed tomography formed the basis for the diagnoses. PBMCs were isolated from 7.5 to 10 ml of fresh peripheral blood by Ficoll-Paque density gradient centrifugation. Total RNA was extracted using Trizol reagent, and RNA quality was assessed on an Agilent 2100 Bioanalyzer. The CDR3 holds 12 amino acids from the cysteine to the phenylalanine. Only the CDR3 region is kept as DNA, spanning 36 bases read in frame from base 1. Per the germline V gene, KGHDR is the CDR1 and SFDVKD is the CDR2. The V and J ends are trimmed by 9 bases and 4 bases, leaving 8 bases between them.

Amplification of TCR beta CDR3 regions was carried out from RNA transcripts. For the first round of RT-PCR on the TCR CDR3, the HTBI primer set was used together with the Qiagen OneStep RT-PCR kit. The libraries were constructed in a second round of multiplex PCR and then size-selected and purified. Paired-end sequencing of the libraries was performed with 100 bp reads on an Illumina HiSeq2000. On the authors' methods: SOAPnuke was used to process the raw data, with reads discarded if the reads contained adapters or uncalled bases, had a mean Phred below 15, or lacked an exact constant-primer or identifier match. High-quality paired reads were merged using COPE v1.2.5, and each unique nucleotide sequence was defined as a clonotype. MiTCR v1.1 was used to align the clonotypes against IMGT TRBV, TRBD and TRBJ reference segments. The analysis was restricted to V-J combinations with a frequency above 0.0001, which together covered 99% to 99.2% of the repertoires. The TCS score was defined as the ratio of F50 (clonal expansion) to E x V (chaos), calculated using BLOSUM62-based TCRdist between CDR3 peptides within each V-J. Welch's t-statistics and random forest reduced around 520 V-J features to 13, which were used in a naive Bayes classifier (R e1071). In TCRdb, the public reads were trimmed at Q25 with fastp and aligned with MiXCR, with productive beta chains retained. Identical CDR3 proteins give one entry, which carries the most common genes and DNA. It is TCRdb's table, rather than the study itself, that gives the V and J calls and clone size. The sample table shows roughly 240,000 distinct CDR3 sequences, and around 26% are seen once. The ten most abundant clones make up 30% to 40% of the sample.

The specimen sequenced was blood. This TCR came from a middle-aged woman with Graves' ophthalmopathy. The chain is encoded by TRBV24-1 joined to TRBJ2-2; the D gene identity is not certain. The DNA sequence follows: TGTGCCACCTCGGATGGCACCGGGGAGCTGTTTTTT. Its coded protein is CATSDGTGELFF.